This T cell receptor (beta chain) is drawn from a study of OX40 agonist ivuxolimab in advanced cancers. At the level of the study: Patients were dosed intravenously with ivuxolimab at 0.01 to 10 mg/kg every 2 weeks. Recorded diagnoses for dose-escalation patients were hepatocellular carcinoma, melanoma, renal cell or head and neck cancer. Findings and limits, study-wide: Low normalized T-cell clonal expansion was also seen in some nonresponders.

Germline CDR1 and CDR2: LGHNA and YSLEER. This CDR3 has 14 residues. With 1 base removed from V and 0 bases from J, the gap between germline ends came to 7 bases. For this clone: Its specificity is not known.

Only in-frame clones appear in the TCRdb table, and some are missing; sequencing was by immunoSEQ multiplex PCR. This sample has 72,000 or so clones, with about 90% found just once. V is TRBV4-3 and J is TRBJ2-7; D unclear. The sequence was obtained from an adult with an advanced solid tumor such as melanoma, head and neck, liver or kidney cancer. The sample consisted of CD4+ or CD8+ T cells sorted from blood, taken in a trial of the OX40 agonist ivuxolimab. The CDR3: CASSQGWGSYEQYF. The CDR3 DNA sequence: TGCGCCAGCAGCCAAGGTTGGGGCTCCTACGAGCAGTACTTC.